This TCR beta chain is from a study of Ad26.COV2.S vaccination and SARS-CoV-2 variants. About the research overall: Doses of Ad26.COV2.S were injected into muscle once or twice, 56 days apart. Overall study findings and caveats: Breadth of non-spike TCRs did not differ between vaccinees and placebo recipients.

Notes on this clone: Its antigen is unidentified.

Clones were sequenced by immunoSEQ multiplex PCR, and TCRdb holds only the in-frame ones, with some missing. The sample lists some 370,000 clones; around four fifths were seen once. This sample's treatment: approximately 18 received Ad26.COV2.S at low or high dose, single or two shots; about 5 received placebo; per-sample allocation not given. It was on day 63 after the first vaccine or placebo injection that samples were taken. The sequencing here drew on peripheral blood, taken in a trial of Ad26.COV2.S vaccine versus placebo. This TCR was recovered from a person between 18 and 59 years old who received the Ad26.COV2.S COVID-19 vaccine or a placebo.

CDR3 sequence: CSARTGYEETQYF. CDR3 DNA sequence: TGCAGCGCACGGACAGGGTATGAAGAGACCCAGTACTTC. J is TRBJ2-5 and V is TRBV29-1; 8 nucleotides line up with TRBD1. Per the germline V gene, CDR1 is SQVTM and CDR2 is ANQGSEA. Trimming cost V 7 bases and J 3 bases; bases outside gene matches: 7. This CDR3 has 13 amino acids.